A single sample gave rise to the 24 T cell receptor beta chains below, sequenced in a study of lymphopenia after photon versus proton radiotherapy. Repertoires were generated with immunoSEQ multiplex PCR, while TCRdb's copy carries only in-frame clones and drops some. The profile covers about 18,000 clones, with around 84% appearing a single time and under 25% taken by the ten largest. Material: peripheral blood, obtained from a patient treated with proton-based radiotherapy. These receptors all stem from a man between 70 and 80 years old with pancreatic cancer.

The chain uses TRBV9 and TRBJ2-7; 9 nucleotides agree with TRBD1. The trim removed 3 bases at V and 6 bases at J, leaving 13 bases unmatched. This CDR3 is 16 amino acids long. The germline CDR1 and CDR2 sequences are SGDLS and YYNGEE. The CDR3 nucleotides read TGTGCCAGCAGCGCGGCCCCGGGACAGGGAAAGTCCGAGCAGTACTTC. Residues: CASSAAPGQGKSEQYF. Looking up the rest from reference TRBV9 and TRBJ2-7 gives the full variable domain: DSGVTQTPKHLITATGQRVTLRCSPRSGDLSVYWYQQSLDQGLQFLIQYYNGEERAKGNILERFSAQQFPDLHSELNLSSLELGDSALYFCASSAAPGQGKSEQYFGPGTRLTVT.

The chain recombines TRBV5-1 with TRBJ1-1; the D gene is possibly TRBD1 (6 bases). Per germline, CDR1 SGHRS and CDR2 YFSETQ. This CDR3 has 14 residues. V lost 0 bases to trimming and J lost 5 bases, with 11 bases between them. The CDR3 sequence: CASSLDARGTEAFF. The CDR3 nucleotides are TGCGCCAGCAGCTTGGACGCCAGGGGAACTGAAGCTTTCTTT. Filled out from reference TRBV5-1 and TRBJ1-1, the complete variable domain reads KAGVTQTPRYLIKTRGQQVTLSCSPISGHRSVSWYQQTPGQGLQFLFEYFSETQRNKGNFPGRFSGRQFSNSRSEMNVSTLELGDSALYLCASSLDARGTEAFFGQGTRLTVV.

This clone was recorded once. The chain carries TRBV11-1 and TRBJ2-7; tentative D call: TRBD2 (7 bases). Looked up from germline, CDR1 is SGHAT and CDR2 is FQDESV (reference sequence). The CDR3 is 13 amino acids. V lost 8 bases and J lost 7, with 18 bases in between. The CDR3 DNA follows: TGTGCCAGCGTCCGGGGGGCGGGTGAAGAGCAGTACTTC. Protein: CASVRGAGEEQYF.

The chain has TRBV7-8 and TRBJ1-6, with D possibly matching TRBD1 (5 bases). The germline V and J ends were trimmed by 5 bases and 4 bases, with 18 bases remaining between them. This CDR3 spans 17 amino acids. CDR1 is SGHVS, CDR2 FQNEAQ, per germline. The CDR3 DNA sequence: TGTGCCAGCAGCCCACAGCCGCCGACAGCATATAATTCACCCCTCCACTTT. Amino acids: CASSPQPPTAYNSPLHF.

J is TRBJ2-5 and V is TRBV13, with TRBD2 identical over 10 bases. The V and J ends lost 1 base and 4 bases, in that order; junction bases with no gene match: 6. The V gene's germline CDR1 is PRHDT and CDR2 FYEKMQ (reference sequence). This CDR3 has 16 residues. The CDR3 loop reads CASSLEASGRGETQYF. CDR3 sequence (DNA): TGTGCCAGCAGCTTAGAGGCTAGCGGGAGAGGAGAGACCCAGTACTTC.

This clone was found a few times. The genes are TRBV19 and TRBJ1-2; TRBD1 matches at 9 bases. The CDR3 consists of 16 residues. Germline V lookup: CDR1 LNHDA, CDR2 SQIVND (reference sequence). The trim removed 7 bases at V and 2 bases at J, leaving 11 bases unmatched. The CDR3 DNA sequence: TGTGCCAGTATTCCGGGGACAGGGCGGGGAAACTATGGCTACACCTTC. It codes for CASIPGTGRGNYGYTF.

The V call is TRBV5-3, the J call TRBJ1-5; D call uncertain. TRBV5-3 is an ORF for which the function is uncertain. The CDR3 is 14 amino acids. V lost 8 bases, J lost 1 base, and 13 bases lay in between. Here the CDR3 reads CASSPLRSNQPQHF. CDR3 sequence (DNA): TGTGCCAGCAGCCCCCTGCGAAGCAATCAGCCCCAGCATTTT.

V gene TRBV7-4 combines with J gene TRBJ1-5; D gene ambiguous. CDR1 is SGHVT and CDR2 is SQSDAQ in the germline V gene. V was pared by 4 bases and J by 3 bases, with 16 bases between. CDR3 length: 16 amino acids. CDR3 protein: CASSCDWFRSNQPQHF. The CDR3, as DNA: TGTGCCAGCAGCTGCGATTGGTTCAGATCCAATCAGCCCCAGCATTTT.

This clone was found once. The chain links TRBV6-1 to TRBJ2-1; a weak D match, TRBD1 (5 bases). Trimming pared 4 bases from V and 9 bases from J, leaving 13 bases between. Germline V gene sequence: CDR1 MNHNS, CDR2 SASEGT. This CDR3 is 13 amino acids long. The CDR3 loop is CASSVQGFGEQFF. In DNA form, the CDR3 reads TGTGCCAGCAGTGTCCAGGGCTTTGGTGAGCAGTTCTTC.

This clone was counted only a few times. The chain uses TRBV6-6 and TRBJ2-7; D gene uncertain. CDR1 is MNHNY, CDR2 SVGAGI, per germline (reference sequence). This CDR3 contains 14 residues. The V gene lost 0 bases and the J gene lost 6 bases, with 12 bases spanning the gap. In DNA form, the CDR3 reads TGTGCCAGCAGTTACTCCCACCCCCCTAGCGAGCAGTACTTC. It is translated as CASSYSHPPSEQYF.

The rearrangement joins TRBV29-1 to TRBJ1-5; the D is unclear. CDR3 length: 13 residues. Trimming took off 4 bases at V and 2 bases at J, with 9 bases between the two ends. Germline-derived CDR1 and CDR2 are SQVTM and ANQGSEA. The CDR3 is CSVAAGGNQPQHF. In DNA form, the CDR3 reads TGCAGCGTTGCAGCCGGGGGCAATCAGCCCCAGCATTTT.

V usage is TRBV7-3 and J usage is TRBJ1-1; D is uncertain. This CDR3 spans 13 amino acids. V shed 3 bases and J shed 1 base, with 6 bases lying between them. CDR1 is SGHTA and CDR2 is FQGTGA in the germline V gene. The CDR3 is CASSFSRNTEAFF. CDR3 DNA: TGTGCCAGCAGCTTTAGTAGGAACACTGAAGCTTTCTTT. Full variable domain (missing parts from reference TRBV7-3 and TRBJ1-1): GAGVSQTPSNKVTEKGKYVELRCDPISGHTALYWYRQSLGQGPEFLIYFQGTGAADDSGLPNDRFFAVRPEGSVSTLKIQRTERGDSAVYLCASSFSRNTEAFFGQGTRLTVV.

V gene TRBV5-1 combines with J gene TRBJ2-5, with D possibly being TRBD2 (5 bases). The V end lost 2 bases, the J end lost 5 bases, and 22 bases lay between the germline ends. In germline, CDR1 is SGHRS, CDR2 YFSETQ. The CDR3 spans 17 residues. The CDR3 coding sequence is TGCGCCAGCAGCTTAAGGTTCGGGTTTAGCCCGGGGGAGACCCAGTACTTC. Translated: CASSLRFGFSPGETQYF.

The gene calls are TRBV18 and TRBJ2-2; TRBD1 agrees at 9 bases. CDR3 size: 16 residues. Germline V gives CDR1 KGHSH, CDR2 LQKENI. J lost 6 bases, V lost 0 bases, and 5 bases had no gene match. This chain's CDR3 is CASSPPDRGAPGELFF. The CDR3 DNA reads TGTGCCAGCTCACCACCGGACAGGGGAGCGCCCGGGGAGCTGTTTTTT.

The gene calls are TRBV14 and TRBJ2-5; D is perhaps TRBD2 (6 bases). V was cut by 1 base and J by 9 bases, with 9 bases left in between. Germline V gene data show CDR1 as SGHDN and CDR2 as FVKESK. The CDR3 contains 12 residues. CDR3 sequence (DNA): TGTGCCAGCAGCCAAGGTCCGGGGGCCCAGTACTTC. It yields the protein CASSQGPGAQYF.

The rearrangement links TRBV5-1 to TRBJ1-1; D uncertain. V lost 4 bases, J lost 4 bases, and 14 bases lay in between. The CDR3 extends over 14 amino acids. Per the germline V gene, CDR1 is SGHRS and CDR2 is YFSETQ. In nucleotides, the CDR3 is TGCGCCAGCAGCCCGACCTTAATCGGCACTGAAGCTTTCTTT. Translated: CASSPTLIGTEAFF.

The count of this clone is one. Written as DNA, the CDR3 is TGTGCCAGCAGCTTAAACTGGGAGACCCAGTACTTC. It is translated as CASSLNWETQYF. The chain couples TRBV7-9 to TRBJ2-5, with no clear D. Trimming pared 2 bases from V and 5 bases from J, leaving 6 bases between. CDR3 length: 12 amino acids. The germline V gene has CDR1 SEHNR and CDR2 FQNEAQ (reference sequence).

The chain combines TRBV19 with TRBJ2-2; the D gene is possibly TRBD1 (6 bases). Germline CDR1 and CDR2: LNHDA and SQIVND (reference sequence). The CDR3 loop spans 15 amino acids. Trimming removed 7 bases at V and 0 bases at J, with 12 bases between. CDR3 sequence (DNA): TGTGCCAGTACCTCCGGGACATCGAACACCGGGGAGCTGTTTTTT. Translated, it gives CASTSGTSNTGELFF.

Only a few counts were recorded for this clone. The chain carries TRBV7-2 and TRBJ2-1; no firm D call. The CDR3 is made up of 14 amino acids. CDR1 and CDR2 from the germline V gene are SGHTA and FQGNSA. The V end was cut by 1 base, the J end by 1 base, with 5 bases between. The CDR3 spells CASSLVPSYNEQFF. The CDR3 region has the DNA TGTGCCAGCAGCTTAGTGCCTTCCTACAATGAGCAGTTCTTC.

This sequence joins TRBV11-2 and TRBJ2-2, with no clear D. Germline assignment: CDR1 SGHAT and CDR2 FQNNGV. The CDR3 is 12 residues long. V gave up 4 bases and J gave up 7 bases, with 7 bases separating them. The CDR3 region is CASSSYNGELFF. The CDR3 region has the DNA TGTGCCAGCAGCTCTTATAACGGGGAGCTGTTTTTT.

CDR3 sequence reads: CASSSPGRTNEQFF. The CDR3 bases are TGTGCCAGCAGCTCTCCGGGACGCACGAATGAGCAGTTCTTC. The V and J genes are TRBV7-3 and TRBJ2-1; D possibly matches TRBD1 or TRBD2 (5 bases each). The ends were cut back, 4 bases at V and 7 bases at J, with 14 bases in the middle. Per germline, CDR1 SGHTA and CDR2 FQGTGA. This CDR3 is 14 amino acids long.

The chain carries TRBV11-3 and TRBJ2-5; D possibly uses TRBD1 or TRBD2 (5 bases each). Per the germline V gene, CDR1 is SGHNT and CDR2 is YENEEA. The CDR3 loop spans 14 amino acids. The V end was cut by 5 bases, the J end by 1 base, with 11 bases between. The CDR3 loop is CASSQGPPQETQYF. The CDR3, as DNA: TGTGCCAGCAGCCAGGGACCACCCCAAGAGACCCAGTACTTC.

J is TRBJ2-7 and V is TRBV5-1; TRBD1 agrees at 7 bases. The CDR3 is made up of 15 amino acids. Germline loops: CDR1 SGHRS, CDR2 YFSETQ. Trimming cost V 0 bases and J 2 bases; bases outside gene matches: 5. The CDR3 nucleotides are TGCGCCAGCAGCTTGGGGGCAGGGGGAGCCTACGAGCAGTACTTC. Translating it yields CASSLGAGGAYEQYF.

The chain has TRBV5-1 and TRBJ2-3; tentatively, D is TRBD1 or TRBD2 (5 bases each). V lost 0 bases to trimming and J lost 1 base, with 12 bases between them. This CDR3 has 16 residues. Germline V lookup: CDR1 SGHRS, CDR2 YFSETQ. This CDR3 reads CASSLDGAFRTDTQYF. CDR3 in DNA: TGCGCCAGCAGCTTGGACGGGGCCTTCCGCACAGATACGCAGTATTTT.